The 8 T cell receptor beta chains reported below all come from one sample, sequenced in a study of blood T cell repertoires in COVID-19. TCRdb's table, derived via immunoSEQ multiplex PCR, lists solely in-frame clones and lacks some. The table includes 130,000 to 150,000 clones, around 90% detected once. The sequenced sample was peripheral blood. These receptors were taken from a woman in her 50s with acute or convalescent COVID-19.

The chain has TRBV7-3 and TRBJ2-3; TRBD2 matches 10 bases. Germline assignment: CDR1 SGHTA and CDR2 FQGTGA. This CDR3 spans 15 amino acids. The J segment lost 6 bases and the V segment lost 3 bases, leaving 6 bases of the junction unmatched. CDR3 residues: CASSLLAGVGDTQYF. As DNA, the CDR3 is TGTGCCAGCAGCTTGCTAGCGGGGGTAGGGGATACGCAGTATTTT.

For the CDR3, the DNA is TGTGCCAGCAGTATCCAAGTTCGCGGATCCTACAATGAGCAGTTCTTC. Translated, it gives CASSIQVRGSYNEQFF. The V call is TRBV6-6, the J call TRBJ2-1; D is undetermined. Trimming took 5 bases from V and 1 from J, leaving 15 bases between them. The length of the CDR3 is 16 residues. In germline, CDR1 is MNHNY, CDR2 SVGAGI (reference sequence).

This chain joins TRBV7-9 and TRBJ1-2; D possibly corresponds to TRBD1 (5 bases). Trimming took 5 bases from V and 5 from J, leaving 12 bases between them. This CDR3 contains 13 residues. Germline CDR1 reads SEHNR; CDR2 reads FQNEAQ (reference sequence). CDR3 DNA sequence: TGTGCCAGCAGCCAGGCAGGGCTTTATGGCTACACCTTC. This sequence encodes CASSQAGLYGYTF.

The gene calls are TRBV5-1 and TRBJ2-4; D is perhaps TRBD1 (5 bases). The CDR3 covers 14 residues. The V gene's germline CDR1 is SGHRS and CDR2 YFSETQ. V shed 3 bases and J shed 2 bases, with 9 bases lying between them. The CDR3 DNA reads as TGCGCCAGCAGCTCCCAGGGCACCAAAAACATTCAGTACTTC. Its protein is CASSSQGTKNIQYF. Together with reference TRBV5-1 and TRBJ2-4, the CDR3 gives the full variable domain: KAGVTQTPRYLIKTRGQQVTLSCSPISGHRSVSWYQQTPGQGLQFLFEYFSETQRNKGNFPGRFSGRQFSNSRSEMNVSTLELGDSALYLCASSSQGTKNIQYFGAGTRLSVL.

CDR3 protein: CASSPSGGSTEAFF. The CDR3 nucleotides read TGTGCCAGCTCACCATCAGGGGGTAGCACTGAAGCTTTCTTT. The V and J genes are TRBV18 and TRBJ1-1; 7 nucleotides align to TRBD1. From germline, CDR1 is KGHSH and CDR2 LQKENI. Unmatched junction bases numbered 4, after V lost 2 bases and J lost 4 bases. CDR3 size: 14 residues.

This chain connects TRBV12-5 to TRBJ1-1; D is undetermined. Between the trimmed V and J ends, which lost 1 base and 4 bases, there was a span of 7 bases. CDR1 LGHNT and CDR2 FRNRAP come from the germline V gene. CDR3 length: 13 residues. CDR3 DNA sequence: TGTGCTAGTGGTTTGGAAGAGGGCACTGAAGCTTTCTTT. Amino acids: CASGLEEGTEAFF.

This chain connects TRBV4-1 to TRBJ1-5; D is unclear. Germline V gene sequence: CDR1 MGHRA, CDR2 YSYEKL. CDR3 length equals 16 residues. Trimming cost V 0 bases and J 3 bases, with 12 bases left between them. CDR3 sequence: CASSQDNGGNNQPQHF. CDR3 bases: TGCGCCAGCAGCCAAGATAACGGAGGAAACAATCAGCCCCAGCATTTT.

The chain carries TRBV25-1 and TRBJ1-3, with a weak D call TRBD1 (5 bases). Trimming cost V 2 bases and J 0 bases, with 8 bases left between them. Per the germline V gene, CDR1 is MGHDK and CDR2 is SYGVNS. The CDR3 runs 15 residues. The CDR3 loop is CASSEGATSGNTIYF. The CDR3 DNA follows: TGTGCCAGCAGTGAAGGGGCTACCTCTGGAAACACCATATATTTT.